This T cell receptor beta chain was observed in a study of blood T cell repertoires in COVID-19. The wider study: T cells, B-cell-depleted T cells, or PBMCs supplied cDNA or gDNA.

The V segment lost 3 bases and the J segment 2 bases; nucleotides outside the gene matches: 7. CDR1 is SGHTA, CDR2 FQGNSA, per germline. The CDR3 runs to 17 residues. As originally analysed: Using reference gene primer amplification, nucleated cell counts were estimated. Method: immunoSEQ multiplex PCR; TCRdb's copy keeps in-frame clones and lacks some. V and J calls and clone size follow that table, whereas D and trimming were derived from the DNA. The sample includes under 30,000 clones, about 91% of them seen just once. Sequencing was performed on peripheral blood. V is TRBV7-2 and J is TRBJ2-1; 10 positions match TRBD2. This TCR came from a human donor in a cohort sampled during active COVID-19. CDR3 sequence: CASSFGSAGGPYNEQFF. As DNA, the CDR3 is TGTGCCAGCAGCTTCGGATCAGCGGGAGGGCCCTACAATGAGCAGTTCTTC.